The sample holds many counts of the clone carrying this TCR beta chain. CDR1 and CDR2 (germline): MDHEN, SYDVKM. V lost 5 bases and J lost 3, with 10 bases in between. This CDR3 has 14 residues. From the reads, TCRdb called clonotypes with MiXCR, one entry per CDR3 protein. The data hold around 630,000 distinct CDR3 sequences, with less than 25% observed a single time. The source of the sample is a study of T cell repertoires in cytomegalovirus infection. The TCR was taken from a human donor in good health (CMV status not recorded). Some clones in this sample may be carry-over from other donors' samples. What was sequenced was CD8+ T cells from PBMCs. The rearrangement uses TRBV28 and TRBJ1-4, with D perhaps TRBD1 (5 bases). The CDR3 sequence is CASSETGPNEKLFF. The CDR3, as DNA: TGTGCCAGCAGTGAGACGGGGCCTAATGAAAAACTGTTTTTT.